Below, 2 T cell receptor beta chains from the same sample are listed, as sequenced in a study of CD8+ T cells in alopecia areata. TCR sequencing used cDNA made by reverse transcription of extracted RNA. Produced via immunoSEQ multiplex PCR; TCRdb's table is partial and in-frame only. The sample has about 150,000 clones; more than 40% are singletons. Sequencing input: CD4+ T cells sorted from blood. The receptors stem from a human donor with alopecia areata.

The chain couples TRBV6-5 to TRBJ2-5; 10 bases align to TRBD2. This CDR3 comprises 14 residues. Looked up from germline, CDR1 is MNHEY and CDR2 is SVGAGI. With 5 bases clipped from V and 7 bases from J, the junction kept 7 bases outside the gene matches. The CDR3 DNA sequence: TGTGCCAGCAGTAATCTAGCGGGAGCTGGGACCCAGTACTTC. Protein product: CASSNLAGAGTQYF.

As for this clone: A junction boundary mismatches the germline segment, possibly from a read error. The DNA of the CDR3 is TGTGCCTGGAGGCCACCCGGTGGCTGCACCTTC. Its translation: CAWRPPGGCTF. The chain carries TRBV30 and TRBJ1-2; D is undetermined. The germline V gene has CDR1 GTSNPN and CDR2 SVGIG (reference sequence). The CDR3 runs 11 residues.